This passage covers 14 T cell receptor beta chains from one sample sequenced in a study of beta chain features in type 1 diabetes. The entirety of the isolated RNA underwent reverse transcription, so expressed TCRB transcripts were sequenced. TCRdb's table, derived via immunoSEQ multiplex PCR, lists solely in-frame clones and lacks some. The table includes over 15,000 clones, approximately 50% detected once. What was sequenced was stem cell memory CD4+ T cells from blood. These receptor sequences come from a man between 18 and 29 years old in good health.

This clone was seen more than once but under ten times. V and J are TRBV29-1 and TRBJ2-7; D not certain. V was pared by 6 bases and J by 0 bases, with 12 bases between. Germline V gives CDR1 SQVTM, CDR2 ANQGSEA. The CDR3 loop spans 13 amino acids. The CDR3 loop is CSVRWLSSYEQYF. In DNA form, the CDR3 reads TGCAGCGTCCGATGGTTGAGCTCCTACGAGCAGTACTTC.

This rearrangement joins TRBV7-2 to TRBJ2-7; D unclear. Trimming removed 1 base from V and 1 base from J, with 11 bases in between. CDR1 is SGHTA and CDR2 is FQGNSA in the germline V gene. The CDR3 runs 15 residues. CDR3 in amino acids: CASSLVSRGSYEQYF. The CDR3 coding sequence is TGTGCCAGCAGCTTAGTCTCGCGAGGATCCTACGAGCAGTACTTC.

The V and J genes are TRBV5-1 and TRBJ1-2; 9 bases are shared with TRBD1. Germline lookup yields CDR1 SGHRS and CDR2 YFSETQ. This CDR3 is 14 amino acids long. V was clipped by 4 bases and J by 5 bases; unmatched bases: 6. The CDR3 loop reads CASSQRTGVYGYTF. In nucleotides, the CDR3 is TGCGCCAGCAGCCAACGGACAGGGGTATATGGCTACACCTTC.

This clone has more than one count but fewer than ten. The chain links TRBV10-3 to TRBJ2-5; a weak D match, TRBD1 (5 bases). Gene TRBJ2-7 matches the end of the DNA better, so the J call may be wrong. Germline values: CDR1 ENHRY, CDR2 SYGVKD. CDR3 size: 14 residues. CDR3 protein: CATSTDLQVHEQYF. DNA for the CDR3: TGTGCCACGTCGACAGACCTTCAGGTCCACGAGCAGTACTTC.

DNA of the CDR3: TGTGCTAGTGGTCCAGGACTAGCGGGAGCAGATACGCAGTATTTT. Its protein product is CASGPGLAGADTQYF. The rearrangement links TRBV12-5 to TRBJ2-3, with 13 bases fitting TRBD2. The CDR3 length is 15 residues. Trimming took 5 bases from V and 4 from J; bases not matched to a gene: 3. Looked up from germline, CDR1 is LGHNT and CDR2 is FRNRAP.

The V call is TRBV11-2, the J call TRBJ2-3, with D possibly being TRBD1 (5 bases). Trimming cost V 5 bases and J 9 bases, with 15 bases left between them. Per the germline V gene, CDR1 is SGHAT and CDR2 is FQNNGV. The CDR3 spans 13 residues. The CDR3 bases are TGTGCCAGCAGCCCCACAGGTCCTGGAACGCAGTATTTT. Its translation is CASSPTGPGTQYF.

The genes are TRBV5-1 and TRBJ1-2, with no clear D. The CDR3 has 18 residues. V gave up 0 bases and J gave up 2 bases, with 20 bases separating them. Germline values: CDR1 SGHRS, CDR2 YFSETQ. CDR3 sequence: CASSLAGPTGGLNYGYTF. The CDR3 nucleotides read TGCGCCAGCAGCTTGGCAGGACCCACGGGAGGGTTGAACTATGGCTACACCTTC.

This clone turned up a few times. This chain joins TRBV29-1 and TRBJ2-6; the D is unclear. The CDR3 runs 16 residues. With 5 bases removed from V and 2 bases from J, the gap between germline ends came to 16 bases. CDR1 SQVTM and CDR2 ANQGSEA come from the germline V gene. This CDR3 is CSVIRPGSTGANVLTF. The CDR3 nucleotides read TGCAGCGTTATCCGGCCAGGCTCCACTGGGGCCAACGTCCTGACTTTC.

The chain joins TRBV19 to TRBJ2-1; D is possibly TRBD2 (7 bases). In germline, CDR1 is LNHDA, CDR2 SQIVND (reference sequence). Between the trimmed V and J ends, which lost 5 bases and 8 bases, there was a span of 16 bases. The CDR3 has 14 residues. The CDR3 DNA is TGTGCCAGTAGTCCCTTGGGGGGGGCGGATGAGCAGTTCTTC. Translation gives CASSPLGGADEQFF. Together with reference TRBV19 and TRBJ2-1, the CDR3 gives the full variable domain: DGGITQSPKYLFRKEGQNVTLSCEQNLNHDAMYWYRQDPGQGLRLIYYSQIVNDFQKGDIAEGYSVSREKKESFPLTVTSAQKNPTAFYLCASSPLGGADEQFFGPGTRLTVL.

The chain couples TRBV28 to TRBJ2-1, with D tentatively TRBD2 (5 bases). The V end lost 7 bases, the J end lost 0 bases, and 10 bases lay between the germline ends. The CDR3 covers 14 residues. Looked up from germline, CDR1 is MDHEN and CDR2 is SYDVKM. The CDR3 DNA reads TGTGCCAGCATTGAGCGGAGCTCCTACAATGAGCAGTTCTTC. This encodes CASIERSSYNEQFF.

The gene calls are TRBV9 and TRBJ2-1; maybe TRBD1 (6 bases). This CDR3 has 15 amino acids. The germline V gene encodes CDR1 SGDLS and CDR2 YYNGEE. Trimming left V 5 bases short and J 6 bases short, with 18 bases between. CDR3 in amino acids: CASSIGTPGSNEQFF. CDR3 nucleotide sequence: TGTGCCAGCAGTATCGGGACACCCGGTAGCAATGAGCAGTTCTTC.

The J gene is TRBJ1-1, the V gene TRBV7-3; the D is unclear. The CDR3 totals 15 residues. V was pared by 3 bases and J by 0 bases, with 11 bases between. CDR1 SGHTA and CDR2 FQGTGA come from the germline V gene. CDR3: CASSLTGGLNTEAFF. The CDR3 DNA reads TGTGCCAGCAGCTTGACCGGAGGGTTGAACACTGAAGCTTTCTTT. Variable domain in full (rest from reference TRBV7-3 and TRBJ1-1): GAGVSQTPSNKVTEKGKYVELRCDPISGHTALYWYRQSLGQGPEFLIYFQGTGAADDSGLPNDRFFAVRPEGSVSTLKIQRTERGDSAVYLCASSLTGGLNTEAFFGQGTRLTVV.

The chain recombines TRBV14 with TRBJ2-5; a weak D match, TRBD1 (6 bases). Germline V gives CDR1 SGHDN, CDR2 FVKESK. CDR3 length: 14 residues. The V end was cut by 1 base, the J end by 4 bases, with 10 bases between. The CDR3 loop is CASSQGVQGETQYF. The CDR3 DNA reads TGTGCCAGCAGCCAAGGGGTACAGGGAGAGACCCAGTACTTC.

V and J are TRBV7-2 and TRBJ2-7, with D unresolved. CDR1 is SGHTA, CDR2 FQGNSA, per germline. V lost 1 base and J lost 5, with 9 bases in between. CDR3 size: 13 residues. The CDR3 coding sequence is TGTGCCAGCAGCTTAGGCCCACGGGACGAGCAGTACTTC. Translated: CASSLGPRDEQYF.